This T cell receptor (beta chain) was identified in a study of blood T cells in healthy people across ages. Points from the study as a whole: CMV status of donors was unknown, possibly confounding expanded clonotype changes. Long-lived donors exceeded aged donors in naive CD4+ cells and diversity.

Details on this clonotype: The antigen is not known.

Then a second PCR, running roughly 7 to 11 cycles, was carried out with a sample-barcoded 5' primer and a J-beta primer mix. Unique molecular identifiers of 12 random nucleotides labeled each cDNA. TCRdb itself ran the 5' RACE reads through MiXCR, one entry per CDR3 protein. The sample contains over a million distinct CDR3 sequences, around 43% of which appear only once. Trimming cost V 0 bases and J 4 bases; bases outside gene matches: 6. CDR1 is SGHRS and CDR2 is YFSETQ in the germline V gene. CDR3 length: 16 residues. V and J are TRBV5-1 and TRBJ2-1, with 8 bases aligning to TRBD2. Specimen: blood. The sequence was obtained from a woman aged 55-75 years in good health. The CDR3 reads CASSLVEREPYNEQFF. The CDR3 DNA is TGCGCCAGCAGCTTGGTAGAGCGGGAGCCTTACAATGAGCAGTTCTTC. The whole variable domain, remainder taken from reference TRBV5-1 and TRBJ2-1, is KAGVTQTPRYLIKTRGQQVTLSCSPISGHRSVSWYQQTPGQGLQFLFEYFSETQRNKGNFPGRFSGRQFSNSRSEMNVSTLELGDSALYLCASSLVEREPYNEQFFGPGTRLTVL.